This entry is about one TCR beta chain. Its cognate antigen is unknown. The time point here: patch test 2, 6 weeks after DPC sensitization. Treatment noted: therapeutic diphenylcyclopropenone sensitization with weekly scalp DPC. Prior to application of each patch test, blood was drawn. These data belong to a study of human T cells and chemical hapten exposure. Study in general: Skin on the upper inner arm, roughly 2 cm by roughly 2 cm in size, was sensitized with 2% DPC. Findings of the study overall: TCRs exceeding 1 in 1000 frequency stayed unchanged with DPC sensitization.

From the RACE reads, TCRdb called clonotypes with MiXCR, one entry per CDR3 protein. The table includes 350,000 to 400,000 distinct CDR3 sequences, around 6% detected once. CDR3 length: 18 residues. Germline values: CDR1 SGHTA, CDR2 FQGNSA. Between the trimmed V and J ends, which lost 1 base and 0 bases, there was a span of 16 bases. V is TRBV7-2 and J is TRBJ1-5; unclear D gene. Sequenced here: whole blood, sampled in connection with sensitization to the hapten diphenylcyclopropenone (DPC). The clonotype was recovered from a woman between 18 and 30 years old with alopecia areata. Some clones in this sample may be carry-over from other donors' samples. CDR3 DNA sequence: TGTGCCAGCAGCTTAGTAGTGGGCGGGTATGATAGCAATCAGCCCCAGCATTTT. Encoded protein: CASSLVVGGYDSNQPQHF.